A selection of T cell receptor beta chains follows, all from one sample in a study of response to subunit inactivated influenza vaccine. One entry per CDR3 protein, called by TCRdb with MiXCR from the RT-PCR reads. The data show fewer than 250,000 distinct CDR3 sequences, about 15% seen once. The source material was CD8+ T cells sorted from PBMCs, sampled roughly 5 days after vaccination. These receptors all stem from a man aged 50-59 years who received an inactivated influenza vaccine. Both conserved end residues are part of each CDR3. Fields, in order: J gene, clone size, D gene, V gene, CDR3 protein, CDR3 DNA. The D gene is left open where the match is weak. Size is stated for part of the rows, as once, few or many counts, or as a class when the clone is expanded.

>TRBJ2-2|NA|TRBD2|TRBV6-7
CASSYSGLAGSTDGGELFF
TGTGCCAGCAGTTACTCAGGACTAGCGGGATCCACCGACGGCGGGGAGCTGTTTTTT
>TRBJ2-5|many|NA|TRBV29-1
CSAWTEETQYF
TGCAGCGCTTGGACCGAAGAGACCCAGTACTTC
>TRBJ1-2|NA|NA|TRBV5-4
CASSPGGARGYTF
TGTGCCAGCAGCCCTGGGGGGGCGCGGGGCTACACCTTC
>TRBJ2-1|few|NA|TRBV4-3
CASSQGPLVAASNEQFF
TGCGCCAGCAGCCAAGGGCCCCTCGTGGCCGCCTCCAATGAGCAGTTCTTC
>TRBJ2-7|NA|NA|TRBV27
CASSLYDSSYEQYF
TGTGCCAGCAGTTTATACGACAGCAGCTACGAGCAGTACTTC
>TRBJ2-1|few|NA|TRBV11-2
CASSLDLGGTSYNEQFF
TGTGCCAGCAGCTTAGATTTAGGCGGGACCTCCTACAATGAGCAGTTCTTC
>TRBJ2-7|NA|TRBD2|TRBV2
CASQELAGSYEQYF
TGTGCCAGCCAGGAACTAGCGGGCTCCTACGAGCAGTACTTC
>TRBJ1-5|few|NA|TRBV6-2/TRBV6-3
CATTPKEFHQPQHF
TGTGCCACCACCCCGAAGGAGTTTCATCAGCCCCAGCATTTT
>TRBJ2-3|few|NA|TRBV20-1
CSARGVEVTQYF
TGCAGTGCTAGAGGAGTAGAGGTTACGCAGTATTTT
>TRBJ2-2|few|NA|TRBV27
CASSQGHTNTGELFF
TGTGCCAGCAGCCAGGGACATACGAACACCGGGGAGCTGTTTTTT
>TRBJ1-5|NA|NA|TRBV5-1
CASSLGRGSNQPQHF
TGCGCCAGCAGCTTGGGTAGGGGAAGCAATCAGCCCCAGCATTTT
>TRBJ1-5|NA|TRBD1|TRBV24-1
CATSDGTGPNQPQHF
TGTGCCACCAGTGATGGGACAGGGCCGAATCAGCCCCAGCATTTT
>TRBJ1-1|many|NA|TRBV10-3
CAIRGMNTEAFF
TGTGCCATCAGAGGGATGAACACTGAAGCTTTCTTT
>TRBJ2-2|NA|NA|TRBV5-1
CASSPWVGANTGELFF
TGCGCCAGCAGCCCCTGGGTGGGGGCGAACACCGGGGAGCTGTTTTTT
>TRBJ2-1|few|NA|TRBV14
CASSQDGISSYNEQFF
TGTGCCAGCAGCCAAGACGGAATAAGCTCCTACAATGAGCAGTTCTTC
>TRBJ2-2|few|TRBD1|TRBV9
CASSFPGQGGSVNTGELFF
TGTGCCAGCAGTTTCCCGGGACAGGGGGGTAGCGTAAACACCGGGGAGCTGTTTTTT
>TRBJ1-2|many|TRBD1|TRBV12-3/TRBV12-4
CASSYDRGRGYTF
TGTGCCAGCAGTTACGACAGGGGGCGAGGCTACACCTTC
>TRBJ1-2|few|NA|TRBV2
CAIPLGGYGYTF
TGTGCCATCCCACTGGGTGGCTATGGCTACACCTTC
>TRBJ1-2|NA|NA|TRBV28
CASTWALLVANYGYTF
TGTGCCAGCACTTGGGCCCTATTGGTAGCTAACTATGGCTACACCTTC
>TRBJ2-3|NA|TRBD1|TRBV10-2
CASSRGQASTDTQYF
TGCGCCAGCAGCCGCGGACAGGCAAGCACAGATACGCAGTATTTT
>TRBJ2-7|NA|TRBD1|TRBV5-1
CASSPRTGMSYEQYF
TGCGCCAGCAGCCCGCGGACAGGGATGTCCTACGAGCAGTACTTC
>TRBJ2-7|few|TRBD2|TRBV4-3
CASSQAGGTSYEQYF
TGCGCCAGCAGCCAGGCGGGGGGTACCTCCTACGAGCAGTACTTC
>TRBJ2-2|NA|TRBD2|TRBV12-3/TRBV12-4
CASSHGGVVGELFF
TGTGCCAGCAGTCACGGGGGGGTGGTCGGGGAGCTGTTTTTT
>TRBJ2-2|NA|NA|TRBV7-9
CASQPGELFF
TGTGCCAGCCAGCCCGGGGAGCTGTTTTTT
>TRBJ2-7|NA|NA|TRBV12-3/TRBV12-4
CASSLRGLSSYEQYF
TGTGCCAGCAGTTTGCGGGGCTTGAGCTCCTACGAGCAGTACTTC
>TRBJ1-5|many|NA|TRBV14
CASSHGGGQPQHF
TGTGCCAGCAGCCACGGGGGTGGTCAGCCCCAGCATTTT
>TRBJ2-7|few|NA|TRBV6-5
CASSYGWGSSYEQYF
TGTGCCAGCAGTTACGGGTGGGGTAGCTCCTACGAGCAGTACTTC
>TRBJ2-7|few|NA|TRBV5-1
CASSLRASTYEQYF
TGCGCCAGCAGCTTGAGGGCCAGCACCTACGAGCAGTACTTC
>TRBJ2-7|few|TRBD2|TRBV11-2
CASSSEPLAGGHVEQYF
TGTGCCAGCAGCTCCGAGCCACTAGCGGGGGGGCACGTCGAGCAGTACTTC
>TRBJ1-1|NA|NA|TRBV20-1
CSARGRVSTEAFF
TGCAGTGCTAGAGGGCGAGTGTCCACTGAAGCTTTCTTT
>TRBJ2-5|NA|NA|TRBV28
CASSSDYQETQYF
TGTGCCAGCAGTTCGGACTACCAAGAGACCCAGTACTTC
>TRBJ2-7|few|NA|TRBV15
CATSRDPGHLLYEQYF
TGTGCCACCAGCAGAGATCCGGGACATCTACTCTACGAGCAGTACTTC
>TRBJ2-7|many|TRBD2|TRBV7-9
CASSLVPAGGAPYEQYF
TGTGCCAGCAGCTTAGTCCCCGCCGGGGGGGCACCCTACGAGCAGTACTTC
>TRBJ1-4|few|TRBD1|TRBV12-3/TRBV12-4
CASSFGLTGENEKLFF
TGTGCCAGCAGTTTTGGATTGACAGGGGAAAATGAAAAACTGTTTTTT
>TRBJ2-1|many|NA|TRBV29-1
CSVDLATGSYNEQFF
TGCAGCGTTGATCTTGCGACAGGCTCCTACAATGAGCAGTTCTTC
>TRBJ1-2|NA|TRBD1|TRBV4-2
CASSQTGRYTF
TGTGCCAGCAGCCAGACAGGGCGCTACACCTTC
>TRBJ2-1|NA|TRBD2|TRBV9
CASITPERGQPFNEQFF
TGTGCCAGCATCACACCCGAGCGGGGGCAGCCTTTCAATGAGCAGTTCTTC
>TRBJ2-7|many|NA|TRBV7-8
CASSFFIGAGSYEQYF
TGTGCCAGCAGCTTTTTTATTGGGGCGGGCTCCTACGAGCAGTACTTC